These 20 T cell receptor beta chains originate from one sample sequenced in a study of post-analysis software for immune sequencing data. General observations from the study: The five TRBV segments detected at higher frequency in patients than in controls included TRBV5-6, TRBV5-1 and TRBV20-1.

Their cognate antigens are unknown. Researchers reported that TCR beta cDNA libraries carried unique molecular identifiers. One entry per CDR3 protein results from TCRdb running MiXCR on the PCR reads. This sample carries 600,000 to 750,000 distinct CDR3 sequences, 59% of them seen once, and the ten largest clones take 11%. The material sequenced was blood. All receptors derive from a girl aged 2 to 9 with multiple sclerosis.

The V and J genes are TRBV18 and TRBJ1-1; D is undetermined. This CDR3 spans 14 amino acids. V lost 3 bases to trimming and J lost 2 bases, with 10 bases between them. Looked up from germline, CDR1 is KGHSH and CDR2 is LQKENI. DNA of the CDR3: TGTGCCAGCTCACCCGGGAGACCCAACACTGAAGCTTTCTTT. Translating it yields CASSPGRPNTEAFF.

The chain joins TRBV20-1 to TRBJ2-3; 7 bases match TRBD2. This CDR3 is 16 amino acids long. The V gene's germline CDR1 is DFQATT and CDR2 SNEGSKA (reference sequence). J gave up 3 bases and V 1 base, and 10 bases lay outside the gene matches. The CDR3 protein is CSARVQRGGLTDTQYF. As DNA, the CDR3 is TGCAGTGCTAGAGTCCAGCGCGGGGGTCTAACAGATACGCAGTATTTT.

The chain uses TRBV5-6 and TRBJ2-1; tentatively, D is TRBD1 or TRBD2 (6 bases each). V was cut by 3 bases and J by 0 bases, with 16 bases left in between. The germline V gene has CDR1 SGHDT and CDR2 YYEEEE. This CDR3 contains 17 residues. The CDR3 region has the DNA TGTGCCAGCAGCTCGCCCGAAGGGGGGAGCTCCTACAATGAGCAGTTCTTC. It codes for CASSSPEGGSSYNEQFF.

The table lists this clonotype with a few counts. The rearrangement joins TRBV20-1 to TRBJ2-3; D is unresolved. The CDR3 is made up of 14 amino acids. Trimming took 0 bases from V and 1 from J, leaving 8 bases between them. Germline V lookup: CDR1 DFQATT, CDR2 SNEGSKA (reference sequence). In DNA, the CDR3 is TGCAGTGCTAGAGATGAGCAGGGCACAGATACGCAGTATTTT. Protein: CSARDEQGTDTQYF.

This clonotype was seen a few times. V usage is TRBV5-1 and J usage is TRBJ2-1; no clear D gene. V was cut by 0 bases and J by 8 bases, with 12 bases left in between. The germline gives CDR1 SGHRS, CDR2 YFSETQ. The CDR3 runs 14 residues. DNA of the CDR3: TGCGCCAGCAGCTTGGAGGCCCATTCGCATGAGCAGTTCTTC. It specifies CASSLEAHSHEQFF.

The chain employs TRBV7-2 and TRBJ1-2, with D unclear. Trimming left V 8 bases short and J 2 bases short, with 15 bases between. The germline V gene encodes CDR1 SGHTA and CDR2 FQGNSA. This CDR3 has 14 amino acids. CDR3 sequence: CASERVVGNYGYTF. The CDR3 coding sequence is TGTGCCAGCGAGAGGGTTGTGGGGAACTATGGCTACACCTTC.

This chain connects TRBV11-2 to TRBJ1-1, with D maybe TRBD1 (6 bases). Trimming pared 3 bases from V and 11 bases from J, leaving 16 bases between. The CDR3 sequence is 13 residues long. In germline, CDR1 is SGHAT, CDR2 FQNNGV. CDR3 nucleotide sequence: TGTGCCAGCAGCTTGGAGGGGGTTGGGGTCGCTTTCTTT. The encoded protein is CASSLEGVGVAFF.

This clonotype occurred a few times. The chain employs TRBV20-1 and TRBJ2-7; TRBD1 matches at 8 bases. Germline CDR1 DFQATT, CDR2 SNEGSKA (reference sequence). The CDR3 loop spans 11 amino acids. Trimming at V came to 4 bases and at J to 6 bases, leaving 2 bases not matched to a gene. CDR3 sequence (DNA): TGCAGTGCTACGGACAGGGTCGAGCAGTACTTC. Encoded protein: CSATDRVEQYF.

This clonotype was recorded only once. The chain uses TRBV20-1 and TRBJ2-7, with 14 bases identical to TRBD2. V lost 5 bases and J lost 2; bases outside the gene matches: 8. This CDR3 has 16 amino acids. Per germline, CDR1 DFQATT and CDR2 SNEGSKA (reference sequence). CDR3 DNA sequence: TGCAGTGCTGCCGGGACTAGCGGGAGAGGACCCTACGAGCAGTACTTC. It codes for CSAAGTSGRGPYEQYF.

CDR3 bases: TGCAGTGCCCCCGCGGGGCTAGCGGAATACAATGAGCAGTTCTTC. Translating gives CSAPAGLAEYNEQFF. The V call is TRBV20-1, the J call TRBJ2-1, with TRBD2 matching over 7 bases. The CDR3 is 15 residues long. After removal of 6 bases from V and 4 bases from J, the junction contained 12 bases not matched to a gene. Germline values: CDR1 DFQATT, CDR2 SNEGSKA (reference sequence).

The chain has TRBV3-1 and TRBJ2-1; the D is unclear. CDR3 length equals 15 residues. The germline CDR1 and CDR2 sequences are LGHDT and YNNKEL (reference sequence). V shed 1 base and J shed 5 bases, with 12 bases lying between them. CDR3 loop: CASSQVGRMDNEQFF. The CDR3 nucleotides read TGTGCCAGCAGCCAAGTAGGGCGAATGGACAATGAGCAGTTCTTC.

This clonotype came up a few times. The chain combines TRBV29-1 with TRBJ2-1; TRBD2 matches 7 bases. V trimming: 7 bases; J trimming: 7 bases; junction bases outside the gene matches: 7. CDR1 is SQVTM and CDR2 is ANQGSEA in the germline V gene. This CDR3 comprises 12 residues. CDR3 nucleotides: TGCAGCGCAGACAGCGGGGCAAATGAGCAGTTCTTC. Protein: CSADSGANEQFF.

The chain links TRBV6-2 or TRBV6-3 to TRBJ2-2, with a possible D match to TRBD2 (5 bases). From germline, CDR1 is MNHEY and CDR2 SVGEGT. V dropped 7 bases and J dropped 6 bases, with 9 bases sitting between them. The CDR3 length is 12 residues. DNA for the CDR3: TGTGCCAGCATGGAGGTGGCCGGGGAGCTGTTTTTT. Protein: CASMEVAGELFF.

V gene TRBV4-1 combines with J gene TRBJ1-2; D remains ambiguous. This CDR3 is 14 amino acids long. The V and J ends lost 2 bases and 2 bases respectively, with 9 bases between them. The V gene's germline CDR1 is MGHRA and CDR2 YSYEKL. This CDR3 is CASSQPQSNYGYTF. CDR3 in DNA: TGCGCCAGCAGCCAACCACAGAGCAACTATGGCTACACCTTC.

The rearrangement joins TRBV15 to TRBJ2-5; D is perhaps TRBD2 (5 bases). The CDR3 contains 15 residues. Per the germline V gene, CDR1 is LNHNV and CDR2 is YYDKDF (reference sequence). V was clipped by 6 bases and J by 1 base, with 15 bases between them. CDR3 protein: CATSENGGAQETQYF. The CDR3 nucleotides read TGTGCCACCAGTGAAAATGGAGGAGCCCAAGAGACCCAGTACTTC.

The chain recombines TRBV5-1 with TRBJ1-2, with 11 bases lining up with TRBD1. CDR1 is SGHRS and CDR2 is YFSETQ in the germline V gene. The CDR3 is made up of 14 amino acids. The J segment lost 5 bases and the V segment lost 4 bases, leaving 4 bases of the junction unmatched. CDR3 residues: CASSAGTGGYGYTF. DNA of the CDR3: TGCGCCAGCAGCGCCGGGACAGGGGGGTATGGCTACACCTTC.

This clonotype was picked up one time. The rearrangement joins TRBV12-3 or TRBV12-4 to TRBJ2-5, with a possible D match to TRBD2 (5 bases). V shed 6 bases and J shed 0 bases, with 17 bases lying between them. The CDR3 consists of 16 residues. CDR3 DNA: TGTGCCAGCAGAGTTTTGGGAGCGCCAGACCAAGAGACCCAGTACTTC. This codes for CASRVLGAPDQETQYF.

The CDR3 coding sequence is TGTGCCAGCAGTTACTTTGGGACTAGCCGCACAGATACGCAGTATTTT. This gives the protein CASSYFGTSRTDTQYF. This chain uses TRBV6-5 with TRBJ2-3; TRBD2 matches at 9 bases. The germline gives CDR1 MNHEY, CDR2 SVGAGI. V lost 1 base, J lost 1 base, and 3 bases stayed unmatched. The CDR3 contains 16 residues.

This sequence joins TRBV5-5 and TRBJ2-5; weak D call: TRBD1 (6 bases). The end of the DNA aligns better with TRBJ2-4, so the J call may be wrong. From germline, CDR1 is SGHKS and CDR2 YYEKEE (reference sequence). There are 17 residues in the CDR3. CDR3: CASSWSSQGQQGNIQYF. CDR3 DNA sequence: TGTGCCAGCAGCTGGAGTTCCCAGGGGCAGCAGGGAAACATTCAGTACTTC.

V usage is TRBV20-1 and J usage is TRBJ1-2; D not certain. CDR3 length: 12 residues. From germline, CDR1 is DFQATT and CDR2 SNEGSKA (reference sequence). The V end lost 1 base, the J end lost 4 bases, and 7 bases lay between the germline ends. CDR3 coding DNA: TGCAGTGCTAGAGTTCCGAGCTATGGCTACACCTTC. This gives the protein CSARVPSYGYTF.